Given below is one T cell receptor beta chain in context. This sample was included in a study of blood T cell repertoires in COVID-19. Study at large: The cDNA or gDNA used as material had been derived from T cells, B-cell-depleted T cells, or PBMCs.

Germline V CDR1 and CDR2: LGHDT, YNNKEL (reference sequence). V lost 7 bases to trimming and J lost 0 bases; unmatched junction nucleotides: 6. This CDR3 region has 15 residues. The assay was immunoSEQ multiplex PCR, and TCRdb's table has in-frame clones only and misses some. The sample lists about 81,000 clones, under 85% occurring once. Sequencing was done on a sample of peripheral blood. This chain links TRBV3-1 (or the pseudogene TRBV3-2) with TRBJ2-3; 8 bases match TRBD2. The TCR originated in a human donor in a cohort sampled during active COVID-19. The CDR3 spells CASTPRGGSTDTQYF. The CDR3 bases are TGTGCCAGCACCCCACGGGGGGGGAGCACAGATACGCAGTATTTT.